One sample yielded the 12 T cell receptor beta chains listed below, sequenced in a study of blood T cell repertoires in COVID-19. The data were produced by immunoSEQ multiplex PCR, yet TCRdb's version contains in-frame clones alone and is incomplete. The sample has hundreds of thousands of clones, 75% to 90% seen once. Material for sequencing was peripheral blood. These receptors came from a woman aged 45-60 years with COVID-19, enrolled during active disease.

The rearrangement uses TRBV27 and TRBJ2-1; D perhaps matches TRBD2 (6 bases). Germline lookup yields CDR1 MNHEY and CDR2 SMNVEV (reference sequence). Trimming took 5 bases from V and 5 from J, leaving 16 bases between them. The CDR3 totals 15 residues. The CDR3 region is CASSPTGLANNEQFF. CDR3 nucleotides: TGTGCCAGCAGTCCAACGGGACTCGCTAACAATGAGCAGTTCTTC.

CDR3 sequence reads: CASSPRDRGRYGYTF. The DNA for the CDR3 is TGTGCCAGTAGTCCTCGGGACAGGGGGCGGTATGGCTACACCTTC. This rearrangement joins TRBV19 to TRBJ1-2, with 12 nucleotides matching TRBD1. V dropped 5 bases and J dropped 5; count of bases not matched to a gene: 6. The germline V gene encodes CDR1 LNHDA and CDR2 SQIVND (reference sequence). This CDR3 is built from 15 residues.

This chain uses TRBV5-1 with TRBJ1-4; tentative D call: TRBD1 (5 bases). The CDR3 is made up of 14 amino acids. Germline assignment: CDR1 SGHRS and CDR2 YFSETQ. V gave up 5 bases and J gave up 11 bases, with 19 bases separating them. CDR3: CASRDDSSGGKLFF. The DNA for the CDR3 is TGCGCCAGCAGGGATGACAGCAGTGGAGGGAAACTGTTTTTT.

This clone was observed once. The chain is built from TRBV3-1 (or the pseudogene TRBV3-2) and TRBJ2-2; 7 positions match TRBD2. CDR3 size: 16 residues. Germline V CDR1 and CDR2: LGHDT, YNNKEL (reference sequence). Germline trimming cut 1 base from V and 1 base from J; bases unmatched to any gene: 3. CDR3 in amino acids: CASSQGLAVNTGELFF. DNA for the CDR3: TGTGCCAGCAGCCAAGGTCTAGCGGTGAACACCGGGGAGCTGTTTTTT.

The chain is built from TRBV18 and TRBJ2-5; 9 positions match TRBD2. V lost 3 bases, J lost 0 bases, and 5 bases stayed unmatched. The CDR3 totals 16 residues. Germline CDR1 and CDR2: KGHSH and LQKENI. This CDR3 is CASSPVAGDNQETQYF. In DNA form, the CDR3 reads TGTGCCAGCTCACCGGTAGCGGGAGACAACCAAGAGACCCAGTACTTC.

The CDR3 spells CASSQENVGGHSGNTIYF. In nucleotides, the CDR3 is TGTGCCAGCAGCCAAGAGAACGTCGGGGGGCACTCTGGAAACACCATATATTTT. The rearrangement links TRBV3-1 (or the pseudogene TRBV3-2) to TRBJ1-3; weak D call: TRBD1 (6 bases). Deletions cut 0 bases from V and 0 bases from J, with 15 bases between. CDR1 and CDR2 (germline): LGHDT, YNNKEL (reference sequence). The CDR3 sequence is 18 residues long.

Remarks on this clone: The germline gene is not matched at one end of the junction; a read error may be the cause. This chain uses TRBV7-7 with TRBJ1-4, with D uncertain. Germline values: CDR1 SSHAT, CDR2 FNYEAQ (reference sequence). The CDR3 is 15 amino acids. CDR3 amino acids: CASSFSRGANEKLFF. CDR3 nucleotide sequence: TGTGCTAGCAGCTTCTCACGAGGTGCTAATGAAAAACTGTTTTTT.

V usage is TRBV6-2 or TRBV6-3 and J usage is TRBJ1-5, with 9 nucleotides matching TRBD1. The CDR3 is made up of 16 amino acids. V was clipped by 2 bases and J by 6 bases; unmatched bases: 8. CDR1 and CDR2 from the germline V gene are MNHEY and SVGEGT. CDR3 nucleotide sequence: TGTGCCAGCAGTTACCTGGGACAGGGATCGGCTCAGCCCCAGCATTTT. Translating it yields CASSYLGQGSAQPQHF.

The V call is TRBV6-5, the J call TRBJ2-1, with D possibly being TRBD1 (7 bases). This CDR3 contains 15 residues. Germline CDR1 is MNHEY and CDR2 is SVGAGI. V was clipped by 3 bases and J by 5 bases, with 14 bases between them. CDR3 region: CASSYVGGQHNEQFF. Written as DNA, the CDR3 is TGTGCCAGCAGTTATGTCGGGGGACAGCACAATGAGCAGTTCTTC.

The CDR3 spells CSVAGGPNYGYTF. The CDR3 DNA reads TGCAGCGTTGCTGGTGGCCCTAACTATGGCTACACCTTC. V and J are TRBV29-1 and TRBJ1-2; no clear D gene. The V end was cut by 4 bases, the J end by 0 bases, with 9 bases between. The CDR3 extends over 13 amino acids. Germline lookup yields CDR1 SQVTM and CDR2 ANQGSEA.

The rearrangement joins TRBV2 to TRBJ2-2; D might be TRBD1 (6 bases). Trimming left V 8 bases short and J 3 bases short, with 22 bases between. CDR1 and CDR2 from the germline V gene are SNHLY and FYNNEI. The CDR3 has 17 amino acids. CDR3 sequence reads: CASCSSGTSIYTGELFF. The CDR3 DNA reads as TGTGCCAGCTGCTCCTCCGGGACATCAATTTACACCGGGGAGCTGTTTTTT.

CDR3 sequence reads: CASTFGVRGDEQFF. CDR3 DNA sequence: TGCGCCAGCACCTTCGGTGTAAGGGGCGATGAGCAGTTCTTC. The chain joins TRBV5-1 to TRBJ2-1; possible D gene TRBD1, 5 bases. V was cut by 6 bases and J by 8 bases, with 18 bases left in between. The germline V gene encodes CDR1 SGHRS and CDR2 YFSETQ. CDR3 length: 14 residues.